This entry lists 17 T cell receptor beta chains sequenced from one sample in a study of T cell changes during pregnancy in multiple sclerosis. The protocol was immunoSEQ multiplex PCR, while the TCRdb copy is restricted to in-frame clones and leaves out a portion. The sample includes roughly 20,000 clones, 80% to 90% of them seen just once. The material was CD8+ T cells from peripheral blood mononuclear cells, obtained in the third trimester of pregnancy. These receptors were obtained from a female donor in good health, enrolled as a control in a pregnancy study.

The V call is TRBV9, the J call TRBJ1-1; 7 bases align to TRBD1. CDR1 is SGDLS and CDR2 is YYNGEE in the germline V gene. The length of the CDR3 is 14 residues. J was trimmed by 0 bases and V by 3 bases; bases with no gene match: 2. The DNA of the CDR3 is TGTGCCAGCAGCGCGGGACAGATGAACACTGAAGCTTTCTTT. The encoded protein is CASSAGQMNTEAFF. The full variable domain, rest sourced from reference TRBV9 and TRBJ1-1, is DSGVTQTPKHLITATGQRVTLRCSPRSGDLSVYWYQQSLDQGLQFLIQYYNGEERAKGNILERFSAQQFPDLHSELNLSSLELGDSALYFCASSAGQMNTEAFFGQGTRLTVV.

This chain links TRBV4-1 with TRBJ2-7; 7 nucleotides match TRBD1. Germline V gene lookup returns CDR1 MGHRA and CDR2 YSYEKL. V shed 4 bases and J 2 bases; nucleotides not matched to a gene: 5. The length of the CDR3 is 14 residues. CDR3 sequence: CASSPRTGPYEQYF. CDR3 DNA sequence: TGCGCCAGCAGCCCCCGGACAGGCCCCTACGAGCAGTACTTC.

The genes are TRBV7-3 and TRBJ2-1, with 13 bases matching TRBD2. CDR1 and CDR2 (germline): SGHTA, FQGTGA. With 4 bases clipped from V and 8 bases from J, the junction kept 8 bases outside the gene matches. This CDR3 has 16 amino acids. CDR3 residues: CASSSRTSGRRHEQFF. CDR3 coding DNA: TGTGCCAGCAGCTCGAGGACTAGCGGGAGACGGCATGAGCAGTTCTTC.

The chain is built from TRBV19 and TRBJ2-7; D may be TRBD2 (6 bases). This CDR3 has 13 residues. Between the trimmed V and J ends, which lost 3 bases and 7 bases, there was a span of 13 bases. Germline CDR1 reads LNHDA; CDR2 reads SQIVND (reference sequence). The CDR3 is CASSIGGLREQYF. CDR3 nucleotide sequence: TGTGCCAGTAGTATTGGGGGACTTCGGGAGCAGTACTTC.

The genes are TRBV18 and TRBJ2-5; tentative D call: TRBD1 (7 bases). This CDR3 is built from 13 residues. Germline V lookup: CDR1 KGHSH, CDR2 LQKENI. Trimming removed 6 bases from V and 5 bases from J, with 13 bases in between. The CDR3 sequence: CASSGGQSETQYF. The CDR3 DNA reads TGTGCCAGCTCGGGGGGACAGTCCGAGACCCAGTACTTC.

This chain joins TRBV6-5 and TRBJ2-5, with a tentative D call TRBD1 (7 bases). V was shortened by 2 bases and J by 3 bases, with 16 bases between the two germline ends. Germline V CDR1 and CDR2: MNHEY, SVGAGI. This CDR3 spans 16 amino acids. DNA for the CDR3: TGTGCCAGCAGTTACCCCCGCGGCAGGGGGGAAGAGACCCAGTACTTC. Amino acids: CASSYPRGRGEETQYF.

This chain connects TRBV4-2 to TRBJ1-5; D uncertain. The V end lost 4 bases, the J end lost 3 bases, and 10 bases lay between the germline ends. The germline gives CDR1 LGHNA, CDR2 YNFKEQ. The length of the CDR3 is 14 residues. This chain's CDR3 is CASSLGIDNQPQHF. The CDR3 DNA reads TGTGCCAGCAGCCTCGGGATAGACAATCAGCCCCAGCATTTT.

This clone showed up just once. The chain carries TRBV27 and TRBJ1-2; the match to TRBD1 covers 8 bases. CDR3 length: 13 amino acids. With 2 bases clipped from V and 8 bases from J, the junction kept 4 bases outside the gene matches. Germline values: CDR1 MNHEY, CDR2 SMNVEV (reference sequence). CDR3 sequence reads: CASSLGQGWGYTF. The CDR3 nucleotides are TGTGCCAGCAGTTTAGGACAGGGTTGGGGCTACACCTTC.

The chain employs TRBV5-4 and TRBJ1-2; D is perhaps TRBD1 (5 bases). Trimming left V 10 bases short and J 0 bases short, with 10 bases between. This CDR3 contains 12 residues. Looked up from germline, CDR1 is SGHNT and CDR2 is YYREEE (reference sequence). This CDR3 is CASRDSNYGYTF. The CDR3, as DNA: TGTGCCTCCCGGGACTCTAACTATGGCTACACCTTC.

This clone was recorded a few times. V usage is TRBV19 and J usage is TRBJ2-7; D remains unclear. V lost 3 bases and J 2 bases, leaving 11 bases between the germline ends. CDR3 length: 14 amino acids. Germline CDR1 is LNHDA and CDR2 is SQIVND (reference sequence). In DNA, the CDR3 is TGTGCCAGTAGTATCGGGTCCAAAACCTACGAGCAGTACTTC. It specifies CASSIGSKTYEQYF.

This sequence joins TRBV4-1 and TRBJ2-1, with TRBD2 matching over 9 bases. This CDR3 has 16 residues. V lost 0 bases, J lost 7 bases, and 7 bases stayed unmatched. CDR1 and CDR2 (germline): MGHRA, YSYEKL. This CDR3 reads CASSQEVPSGVNEQFF. CDR3 DNA sequence: TGCGCCAGCAGCCAAGAAGTACCTAGCGGGGTAAATGAGCAGTTCTTC.

This rearrangement joins TRBV7-2 to TRBJ2-7; D is uncertain. Germline CDR1 and CDR2: SGHTA and FQGNSA. The length of the CDR3 is 11 residues. The V end was cut by 4 bases, the J end by 3 bases, with 4 bases between. CDR3 region: CASSSLYEQYF. The CDR3 bases are TGTGCCAGCAGCTCACTCTACGAGCAGTACTTC.

The rearrangement uses TRBV7-2 and TRBJ2-1; 8 bases fit TRBD2. The J segment lost 3 bases and the V segment lost 2 bases, leaving 9 bases of the junction unmatched. Germline values: CDR1 SGHTA, CDR2 FQGNSA. This CDR3 has 17 amino acids. The CDR3 DNA is TGTGCCAGCAGCTTAATAGGCGGGGGGCACGTCTACAATGAGCAGTTCTTC. Its protein product is CASSLIGGGHVYNEQFF.

In its sample, this clone was seen once. This chain connects TRBV28 to TRBJ2-7, with D perhaps matching TRBD2 (6 bases). Germline V gene sequence: CDR1 MDHEN, CDR2 SYDVKM. Trimming cost V 5 bases and J 0 bases, with 11 bases left between them. The CDR3 spans 14 residues. For the CDR3, the DNA is TGTGCCAGCAGTCCCCTAGCGAACTCCTACGAGCAGTACTTC. Translated: CASSPLANSYEQYF.

This clone appeared many times. This chain links TRBV11-2 with TRBJ2-5, with D perhaps TRBD2 (6 bases). The CDR3 length is 14 residues. Germline CDR1 is SGHAT and CDR2 is FQNNGV. V lost 5 bases, J lost 2 bases, and 12 bases lay in between. The CDR3 region has the DNA TGTGCCAGCAGCCCCGGGGGTCCTCAAGAGACCCAGTACTTC. Translated, it gives CASSPGGPQETQYF.

The rearrangement uses TRBV27 and TRBJ2-1, with 15 nucleotides matching TRBD2. V shed 2 bases, J shed 15 bases, and the junction held 5 bases outside the gene matches. Germline loops: CDR1 MNHEY, CDR2 SMNVEV (reference sequence). The CDR3 sequence is 14 residues long. The CDR3 DNA is TGTGCCAGCAGTTTAAGGACTAGCGGGAGGGAGGCGTTCTTC. This translates into CASSLRTSGREAFF.

The rearrangement uses TRBV7-8 and TRBJ2-7; perhaps TRBD1 as D (6 bases). The V gene lost 5 bases and the J gene lost 3 bases, with 17 bases spanning the gap. The CDR3 is 15 amino acids. CDR1 and CDR2 (germline): SGHVS, FQNEAQ. Here the CDR3 reads CASSPGLGTNYEQYF. DNA of the CDR3: TGTGCCAGCAGCCCCGGCTTAGGGACAAACTACGAGCAGTACTTC.